Following are 7 T cell receptor beta chains from one sample sequenced in a study of CD8+ T cells in alopecia areata. The treatment denotes: oral pan-JAK inhibitor, 5-10 mg twice daily. Sequencing used cDNA as its template, made by extracting RNA and reverse transcribing it. The table came from immunoSEQ multiplex PCR; TCRdb's copy has only in-frame clones and leaves some out. The sample has 180,000 or so clones; 50% to 75% are singletons. The material was CD4+ T cells sorted from blood, obtained between weeks 55 and 65, from a patient treated with tofacitinib. Every receptor here comes from a human donor with alopecia areata.

The chain recombines TRBV7-9 with TRBJ1-1, with D unclear. The CDR3 length is 13 residues. From germline, CDR1 is SEHNR and CDR2 FQNEAQ (reference sequence). V lost 0 bases and J lost 5, with 7 bases in between. The CDR3 DNA sequence: TGTGCCAGCAGCTTAGCTTGGTTAACTGAAGCTTTCTTT. It encodes CASSLAWLTEAFF.

The gene calls are TRBV25-1 and TRBJ2-7, with 10 bases matching TRBD1. The CDR3 is 14 residues long. Germline V gives CDR1 MGHDK, CDR2 SYGVNS. Trimming removed 7 bases from V and 4 bases from J; junction bases left unmatched: 7. The CDR3 region has the DNA TGTGCCAGCAACCCGGGACAGGGGAGATACGAGCAGTACTTC. Amino acids: CASNPGQGRYEQYF.

The CDR3 loop reads CAWRSGNTIYF. CDR3 coding DNA: TGTGCCTGGAGATCTGGAAACACCATATATTTT. The genes are TRBV30 and TRBJ1-3; D is uncertain. There are 11 residues in the CDR3. Germline V gene sequence: CDR1 GTSNPN, CDR2 SVGIG (reference sequence). V dropped 3 bases and J dropped 1 base, with 1 base sitting between them.

This clone was seen a single time. This chain joins TRBV29-1 and TRBJ1-1; the D gene is possibly TRBD1 (5 bases). CDR3 size: 12 residues. Trimming cost V 6 bases and J 5 bases, with 13 bases left between them. Germline loops: CDR1 SQVTM, CDR2 ANQGSEA. The CDR3 protein is CSVRTRGTEAFF. The CDR3 nucleotides are TGCAGCGTACGGACAAGAGGTACTGAAGCTTTCTTT. The complete variable domain, with remaining parts taken from reference TRBV29-1 and TRBJ1-1, reads SAVISQKPSRDICQRGTSLTIQCQVDSQVTMMFWYRQQPGQSLTLIATANQGSEATYESGFVIDKFPISRPNLTFSTLTVSNMSPEDSSIYLCSVRTRGTEAFFGQGTRLTVV.

The chain links TRBV14 to TRBJ2-7; 7 bases line up with TRBD2. CDR1 is SGHDN and CDR2 is FVKESK in the germline V gene. The junction had 10 bases not matched to a gene; V was cut back by 3 bases and J by 2 bases. The CDR3 extends over 16 amino acids. The CDR3, as DNA: TGTGCCAGCAGCCATTTAGCCGGGGGGAGTCCCTACGAGCAGTACTTC. Translating it yields CASSHLAGGSPYEQYF.

In DNA, the CDR3 is TGTGCCAGCGGTACCCGTTCAGGTCAGCCCCAGCATTTT. Its translation: CASGTRSGQPQHF. V usage is TRBV6-5 and J usage is TRBJ1-5; D uncertain. Germline assignment: CDR1 MNHEY and CDR2 SVGAGI. The V gene lost 8 bases and the J gene lost 6 bases, with 14 bases spanning the gap. The CDR3 contains 13 residues.

The gene calls are TRBV5-1 and TRBJ1-1; 7 bases are shared with TRBD1. The CDR3 length is 15 residues. In germline, CDR1 is SGHRS, CDR2 YFSETQ. V lost 2 bases and J lost 0; bases outside the gene matches: 4. The CDR3 region is CASSLTGALNTEAFF. CDR3 DNA sequence: TGCGCCAGCAGCTTAACAGGGGCCTTGAACACTGAAGCTTTCTTT.